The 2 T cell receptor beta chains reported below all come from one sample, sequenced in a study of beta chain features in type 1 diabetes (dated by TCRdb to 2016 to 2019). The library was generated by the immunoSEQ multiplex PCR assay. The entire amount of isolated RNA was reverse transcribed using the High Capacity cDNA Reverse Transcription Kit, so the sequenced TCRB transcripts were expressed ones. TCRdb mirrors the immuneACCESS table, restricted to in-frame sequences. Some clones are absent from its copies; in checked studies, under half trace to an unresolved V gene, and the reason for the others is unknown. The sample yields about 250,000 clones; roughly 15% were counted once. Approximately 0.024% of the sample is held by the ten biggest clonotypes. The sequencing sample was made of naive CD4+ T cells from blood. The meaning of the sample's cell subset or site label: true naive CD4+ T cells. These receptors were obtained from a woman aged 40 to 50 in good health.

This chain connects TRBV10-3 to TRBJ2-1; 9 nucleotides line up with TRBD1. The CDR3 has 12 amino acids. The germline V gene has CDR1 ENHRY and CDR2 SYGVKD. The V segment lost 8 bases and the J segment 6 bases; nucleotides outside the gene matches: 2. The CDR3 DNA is TGTGCCATCGGGGACAGGGTCAATGAGCAGTTCTTC. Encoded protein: CAIGDRVNEQFF.

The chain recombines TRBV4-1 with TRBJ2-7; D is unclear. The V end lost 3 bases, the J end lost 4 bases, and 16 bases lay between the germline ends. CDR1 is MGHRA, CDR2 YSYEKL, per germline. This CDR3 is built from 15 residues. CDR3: CASSHHRTGRYEQYF. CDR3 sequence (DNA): TGCGCCAGCAGCCACCACCGTACGGGTCGTTACGAGCAGTACTTC.